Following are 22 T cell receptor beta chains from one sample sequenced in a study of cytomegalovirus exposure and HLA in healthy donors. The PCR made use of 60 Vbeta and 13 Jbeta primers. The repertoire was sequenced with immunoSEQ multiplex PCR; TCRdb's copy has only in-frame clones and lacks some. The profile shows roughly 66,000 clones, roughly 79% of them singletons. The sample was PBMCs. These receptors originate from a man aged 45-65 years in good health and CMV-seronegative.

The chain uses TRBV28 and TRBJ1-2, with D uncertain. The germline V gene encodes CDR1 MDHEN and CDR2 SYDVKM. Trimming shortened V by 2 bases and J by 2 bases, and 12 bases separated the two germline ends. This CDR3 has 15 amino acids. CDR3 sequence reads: CASSLGLLRNYGYTF. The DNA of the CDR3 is TGTGCCAGCAGTTTAGGGCTACTTCGGAACTATGGCTACACCTTC.

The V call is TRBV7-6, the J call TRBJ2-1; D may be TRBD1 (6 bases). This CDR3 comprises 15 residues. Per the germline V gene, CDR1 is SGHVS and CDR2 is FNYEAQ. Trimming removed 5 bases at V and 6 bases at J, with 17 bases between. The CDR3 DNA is TGTGCCAGCAGCCCACAACAGGGAGTAATCAATGAGCAGTTCTTC. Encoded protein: CASSPQQGVINEQFF.

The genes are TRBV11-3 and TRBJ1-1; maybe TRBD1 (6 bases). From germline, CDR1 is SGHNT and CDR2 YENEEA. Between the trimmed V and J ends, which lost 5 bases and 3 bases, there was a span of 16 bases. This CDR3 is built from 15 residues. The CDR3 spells CASSGGGAGDTEAFF. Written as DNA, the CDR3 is TGTGCCAGCAGCGGCGGGGGGGCGGGGGACACTGAAGCTTTCTTT.

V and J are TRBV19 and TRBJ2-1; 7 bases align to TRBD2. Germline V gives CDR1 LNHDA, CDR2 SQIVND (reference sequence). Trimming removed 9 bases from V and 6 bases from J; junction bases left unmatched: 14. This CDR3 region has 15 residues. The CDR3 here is CASALQAGVGNEQFF. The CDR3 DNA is TGTGCCAGCGCGCTCCAGGCGGGAGTGGGCAATGAGCAGTTCTTC.

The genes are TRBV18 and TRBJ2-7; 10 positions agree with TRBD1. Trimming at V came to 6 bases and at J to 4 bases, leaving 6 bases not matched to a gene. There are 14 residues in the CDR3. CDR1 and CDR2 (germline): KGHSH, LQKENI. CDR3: CASSSGTGDYEQYF. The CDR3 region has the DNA TGTGCCAGCTCGTCCGGGACAGGGGATTACGAGCAGTACTTC.

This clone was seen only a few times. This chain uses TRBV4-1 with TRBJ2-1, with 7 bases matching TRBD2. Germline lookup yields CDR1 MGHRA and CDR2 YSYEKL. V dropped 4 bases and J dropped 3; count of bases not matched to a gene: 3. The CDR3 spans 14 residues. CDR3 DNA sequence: TGCGCCAGCAGCCCGCGGGACTACTACAATGAGCAGTTCTTC. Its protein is CASSPRDYYNEQFF.

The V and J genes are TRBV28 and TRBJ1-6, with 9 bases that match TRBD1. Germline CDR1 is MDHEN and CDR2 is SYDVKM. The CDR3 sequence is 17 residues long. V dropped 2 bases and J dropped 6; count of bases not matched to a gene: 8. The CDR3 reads CASSLVTGGDLNSPLHF. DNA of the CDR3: TGTGCCAGCAGTTTAGTTACAGGGGGCGACCTTAATTCACCCCTCCACTTT.

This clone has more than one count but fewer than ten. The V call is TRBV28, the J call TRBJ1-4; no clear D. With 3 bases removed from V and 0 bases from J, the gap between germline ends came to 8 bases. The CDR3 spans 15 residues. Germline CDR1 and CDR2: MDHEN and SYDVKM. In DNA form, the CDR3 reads TGTGCCAGCAGTTTTCTCGAGTCAACTAATGAAAAACTGTTTTTT. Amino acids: CASSFLESTNEKLFF.

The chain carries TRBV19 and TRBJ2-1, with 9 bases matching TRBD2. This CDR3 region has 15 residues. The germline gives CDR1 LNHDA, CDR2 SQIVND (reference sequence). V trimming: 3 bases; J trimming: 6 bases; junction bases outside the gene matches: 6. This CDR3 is CASSMGVAGVNEQFF. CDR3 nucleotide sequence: TGTGCCAGTAGTATGGGGGTAGCGGGGGTCAATGAGCAGTTCTTC.

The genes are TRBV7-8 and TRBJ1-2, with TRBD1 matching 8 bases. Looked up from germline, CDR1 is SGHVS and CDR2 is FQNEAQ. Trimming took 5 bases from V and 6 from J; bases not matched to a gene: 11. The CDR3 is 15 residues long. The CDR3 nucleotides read TGTGCCAGCAGCCCCCAGGGGGCGCGATTCGATGGCTACACCTTC. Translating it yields CASSPQGARFDGYTF.

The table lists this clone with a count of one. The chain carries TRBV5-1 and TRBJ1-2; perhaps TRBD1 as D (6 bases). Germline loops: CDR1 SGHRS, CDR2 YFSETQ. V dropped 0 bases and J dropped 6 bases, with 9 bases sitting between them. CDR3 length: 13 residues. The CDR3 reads CASSLDRAHGYTF. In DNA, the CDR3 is TGCGCCAGCAGCTTGGACAGGGCTCATGGCTACACCTTC.

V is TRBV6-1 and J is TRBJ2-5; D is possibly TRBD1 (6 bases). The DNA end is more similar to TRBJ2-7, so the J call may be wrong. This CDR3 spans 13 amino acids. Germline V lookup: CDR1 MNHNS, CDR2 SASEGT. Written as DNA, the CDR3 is TGTGCCATCTGGACAGCAGAGTCCTACGAGCAGTACTTC. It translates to CAIWTAESYEQYF.

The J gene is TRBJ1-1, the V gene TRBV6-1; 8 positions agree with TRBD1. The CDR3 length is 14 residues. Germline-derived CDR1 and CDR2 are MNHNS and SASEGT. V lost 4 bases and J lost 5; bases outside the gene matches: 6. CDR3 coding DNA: TGTGCCAGCAGTGGGACAGGGTCGGCGACTGAAGCTTTCTTT. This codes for CASSGTGSATEAFF.

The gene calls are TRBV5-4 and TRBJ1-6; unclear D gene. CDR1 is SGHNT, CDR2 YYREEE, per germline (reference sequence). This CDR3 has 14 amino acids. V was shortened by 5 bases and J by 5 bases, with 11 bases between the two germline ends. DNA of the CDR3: TGTGCCAGCAGGATCGGGATAAATAATTCACCCCTCCACTTT. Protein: CASRIGINNSPLHF.

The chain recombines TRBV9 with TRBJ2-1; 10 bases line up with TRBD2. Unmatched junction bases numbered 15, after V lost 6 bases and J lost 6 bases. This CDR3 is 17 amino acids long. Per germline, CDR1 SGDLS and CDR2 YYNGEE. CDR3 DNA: TGTGCCAGCACCATAGGAGGACCTAGCGGGAGCGCCAATGAGCAGTTCTTC. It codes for CASTIGGPSGSANEQFF.

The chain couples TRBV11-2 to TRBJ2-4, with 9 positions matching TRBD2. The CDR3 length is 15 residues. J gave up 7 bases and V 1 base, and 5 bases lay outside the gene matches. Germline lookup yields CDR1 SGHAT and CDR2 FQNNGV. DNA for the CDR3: TGTGCCAGCAGCTTAGGGCCTAGCGGGACGAACATTCAGTACTTC. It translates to CASSLGPSGTNIQYF.

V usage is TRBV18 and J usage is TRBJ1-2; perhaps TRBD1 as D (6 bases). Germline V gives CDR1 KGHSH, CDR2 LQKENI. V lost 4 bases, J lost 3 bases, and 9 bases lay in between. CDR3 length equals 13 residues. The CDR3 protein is CASSRQADYGYTF. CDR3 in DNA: TGTGCCAGCTCACGACAGGCAGACTATGGCTACACCTTC.

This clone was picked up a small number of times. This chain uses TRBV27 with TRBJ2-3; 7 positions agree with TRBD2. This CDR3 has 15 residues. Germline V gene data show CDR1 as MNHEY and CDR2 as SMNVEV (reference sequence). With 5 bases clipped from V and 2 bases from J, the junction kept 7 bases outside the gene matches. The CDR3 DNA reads TGTGCCAGCAGTCCGGAAGCGGGGACCACAGATACGCAGTATTTT. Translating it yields CASSPEAGTTDTQYF.

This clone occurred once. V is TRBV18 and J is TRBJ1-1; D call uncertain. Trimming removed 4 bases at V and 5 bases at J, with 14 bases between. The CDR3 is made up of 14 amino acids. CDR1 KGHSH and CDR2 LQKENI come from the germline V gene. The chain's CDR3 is CASSRSGIGTEAFF. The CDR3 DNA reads TGTGCCAGCTCACGATCGGGTATTGGGACTGAAGCTTTCTTT.

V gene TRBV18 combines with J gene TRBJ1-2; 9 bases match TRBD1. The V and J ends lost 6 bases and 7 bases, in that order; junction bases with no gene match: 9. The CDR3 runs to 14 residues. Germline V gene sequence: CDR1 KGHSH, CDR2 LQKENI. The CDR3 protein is CASSPIQGAFGYTF. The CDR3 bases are TGTGCCAGCTCCCCGATACAGGGGGCCTTTGGCTACACCTTC.

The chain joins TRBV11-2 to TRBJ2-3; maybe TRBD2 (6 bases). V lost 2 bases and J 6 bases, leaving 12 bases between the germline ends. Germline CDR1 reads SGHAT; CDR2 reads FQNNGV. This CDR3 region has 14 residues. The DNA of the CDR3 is TGTGCCAGCAGCTTAAGGGCGGGGCAGGATACGCAGTATTTT. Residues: CASSLRAGQDTQYF.

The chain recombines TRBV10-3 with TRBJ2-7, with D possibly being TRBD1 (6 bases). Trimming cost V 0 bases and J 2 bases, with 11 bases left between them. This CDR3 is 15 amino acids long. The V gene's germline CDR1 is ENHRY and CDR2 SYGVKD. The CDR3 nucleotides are TGTGCCATCAGTGAGTCTGGGACATTTACCTACGAGCAGTACGTC. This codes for CAISESGTFTYEQYV.